This TCR beta chain was observed in a study of regulatory T cells in long-lasting Graves disease. Broader study findings: There were preferences for TRBV28, TRBJ1-2 and TRBJ2-5 in persistent disease.

HTBI primers from iRepertoire and Arm-PCR of CDR3 regions yielded the TCR beta libraries. A single record per CDR3 protein comes from TCRdb applying MiXCR to the multiplex PCR reads. The sample consists of about 620,000 distinct CDR3 sequences, about 16% of them appearing once. The CDR3 extends over 15 amino acids. Germline V CDR1 and CDR2: MDHEN, SYDVKM. Of note for this clonotype: Its antigen is not identified.

Time point meaning: newly diagnosed GD, antithyroid drugs for less than 3 months. With RNA extracted from PBMCs as input, the TCR library was made. These sequences were also reported in another study, on T cells in Graves' hyperthyroidism and ophthalmopathy.

The gene calls are TRBV28 and TRBJ2-1; no firm D call. The end of the DNA is better explained by TRBJ2-5, so the J call may be wrong. This specimen was peripheral blood mononuclear cells (PBMCs), taken at new diagnosis, from a patient treated with antithyroid drugs. The TCR was taken from a woman in her twenties or thirties with Graves disease. The CDR3 loop is CASSTPTRLQETQYF. CDR3 nucleotide sequence: TGTGCCAGCAGTACCCCGACACGGTTACAAGAGACCCAGTACTTC.